This TCR beta chain was documented in a study of spatial heterogeneity in lung cancer. Study as a whole: A consistent excess of beta-chain over alpha-chain sequences was detected. Overall study findings and caveats: Tumors with more nonsynonymous mutations had more expanded intratumoral alpha and beta TCRs.

A remark on this clonotype: Antigen unknown.

Time point described: sample taken at primary tumor resection. There were 72 donors, all of them untreated patients with early-stage non-small cell lung cancer. This CDR3 spans 19 amino acids. Every TCR cDNA molecule bore its own unique molecular identifier. MiXCR, run by TCRdb on the 5' RACE reads, gives a single entry per CDR3 protein. This table has several thousand distinct CDR3 sequences, under 7% appearing once. The clonotype was recovered from a male donor with early-stage non-small cell lung cancer. Material: lung tumor tissue, obtained at surgery. This chain uses TRBV21-1 with TRBJ2-3; the DNA was not used to check the table's D call, TRBD2. TRBV21-1 is reported as a pseudogene. CDR3 DNA sequence: TGTGCCAGCAGCAAATCATCGCGAGGGAACGATACTAGCACAGATACGCAGTATTTT. As protein: CASSKSSRGNDTSTDTQYF.